These T cell receptor beta chains were read from a single sample in a study of blood T cell repertoires in COVID-19. Using immunoSEQ multiplex PCR, the repertoire was profiled, and TCRdb retains in-frame clones only, with some absent. The table records 350,000 to 450,000 clones, around 87% of them present only once. Sequencing input: peripheral blood. The receptors were sampled from a woman in her sixties or seventies with COVID-19, enrolled during active disease. CDR3s include the opening cysteine and the closing phenylalanine or tryptophan. A D gene is named only where the DNA matches it firmly. Clone size appears in some rows only: once, few, many, or a class for an expanded clone.

abundance	j_gene	v_gene	d_gene	CDR3nt	CDR3aa
-	TRBJ2-3	TRBV5-1	TRBD2	TGCGCCAGCGGCCCTGCGGGGGGACCCCAGGATACGCAGTATTTT	CASGPAGGPQDTQYF
-	TRBJ2-7	TRBV6-5	TRBD2	TGTGCCAGCAGAAACGCGGGGGGACACTCCTACGAGCAGTACTTC	CASRNAGGHSYEQYF
-	TRBJ2-6	TRBV13	TRBD1	TGTGCCAGCAGCTTTCGGACAGGGGGAGGTGGAGGGGCCAACGTCCTGACTTTC	CASSFRTGGGGGANVLTF
-	TRBJ2-5	TRBV10-3	-	TGTGCCATCAGTGAATGGTCGGGCGGGACCTCATGGATGGGGGAGACCCAGTACTTC	CAISEWSGGTSWMGETQYF
few	TRBJ1-5	TRBV11-3	TRBD1	TGTGCCAGCAGCTCAGCGGGGACAGGGGTATCTCGGGGGCCCCAGCATTTT	CASSSAGTGVSRGPQHF
-	TRBJ1-1	TRBV19	-	TGTGCCAGTAGTACCCCAGGGCACCGTGTAGCTTTCTTT	CASSTPGHRVAFF
once	TRBJ1-6	TRBV11-2	-	TGTGCCAGCAGCCAAGGGTTCCGGGAGAGCTCCTATAATTCACCCCTCCACTTT	CASSQGFRESSYNSPLHF
-	TRBJ1-2	TRBV28	-	TGTGCCAGCAGTTTTCCGGGACTCTTAAACTATGGCTACACCTTC	CASSFPGLLNYGYTF
-	TRBJ2-7	TRBV18	TRBD1	TGTGCCAGCTCACAGACAGGGGACGAGCAGTACTTC	CASSQTGDEQYF
-	TRBJ1-2	TRBV19	-	TGTGCCAGTAGTATAGAGCACAGAGCTAACTATGGCTACACCTTC	CASSIEHRANYGYTF
-	TRBJ1-3	TRBV5-1	-	TGCGCCAGCAGCTTGGACTCCGTAGGAAACACCATATATTTT	CASSLDSVGNTIYF
-	TRBJ1-4	TRBV18	TRBD1	TGTGCCAGCTCACCCGGGACAGGGAATGAAAAACTGTTTTTT	CASSPGTGNEKLFF
-	TRBJ1-1	TRBV25-1	-	TGTGCCAGCGGTGGAAGGGGCCTTATGAACACTGAAGCTTTCTTT	CASGGRGLMNTEAFF
-	TRBJ1-1	TRBV6-2/TRBV6-3	-	TGTGCCAGCAGTTATCGGGGGACGGTGAACACTGAAGCTTTCTTT	CASSYRGTVNTEAFF
-	TRBJ1-1	TRBV7-3	TRBD1	TGTGCCAGCAATCCCACAGGGGGCTACACTGAAGCTTTCTTT	CASNPTGGYTEAFF
-	TRBJ1-2	TRBV7-9	-	TGTGCCAGCAGCTTAGCGAGGACAGACGGCTACACCTTC	CASSLARTDGYTF
once	TRBJ1-2	TRBV5-4	-	TGTGCCAGCAGCTTGGACAGAAACTATGGCTACACCTTC	CASSLDRNYGYTF
-	TRBJ2-7	TRBV6-4	-	TGTGCCAGCAGTGACGAGTCTTCGGGGATACGCTACGAGCAGTACTTC	CASSDESSGIRYEQYF
-	TRBJ1-2	TRBV7-8	TRBD1	TGTGCCAGCAGCTTAGGAGGGGACCGGGACAGGAGAAAGGGCTACACCTTC	CASSLGGDRDRRKGYTF
few	TRBJ1-5	TRBV28	-	TGTGCCAGCAGCTCGGGGGGGTACAATCAGCCCCAGCATTTT	CASSSGGYNQPQHF
-	TRBJ2-1	TRBV11-3	-	TGTGCCAGCAGCGGGGGGGCGCTTTCAAATGAGCAGTTCTTC	CASSGGALSNEQFF
once	TRBJ2-3	TRBV13	-	TGTGCCAGCAGCTCACCTAGCTGGCCCCGCACAGATACGCAGTATTTT	CASSSPSWPRTDTQYF
-	TRBJ1-6	TRBV19	TRBD1	TGTGCCAGTAGTATCGGGACAGGGGTGCGTAATTCACCCCTCCACTTT	CASSIGTGVRNSPLHF
-	TRBJ1-1	TRBV7-3	TRBD1	TGTGCCAGCAGTTCTCGACAGGGCACTGAAGCTTTCTTT	CASSSRQGTEAFF
-	TRBJ1-1	TRBV6-5	-	TGTGCCAGCGGAAGGACAGAGAACACTGAAGCTTTCTTT	CASGRTENTEAFF
-	TRBJ2-7	TRBV5-1	-	TGCGCCAGCAGTTTAGGGCCCGGTCAGGGGAATTACGAGCAGTACTTC	CASSLGPGQGNYEQYF
-	TRBJ1-6	TRBV9	TRBD1	TGTGCCAGCAGCGTGGTACCGACAGGGCATTCACCCCTCCACTTT	CASSVVPTGHSPLHF
-	TRBJ2-3	TRBV15	-	TGTGCCACCAGCAGAGAAATTGGGGGACTCACAGATACGCAGTATTTT	CATSREIGGLTDTQYF
-	TRBJ2-7	TRBV18	TRBD1	TGTGCCAGCAACCCAGGGACAGGCTACGAGCAGTACTTC	CASNPGTGYEQYF
few	TRBJ2-1	TRBV27	-	TGTGCCAGCAGGCGGGGTTACAATGAGCAGTTCTTC	CASRRGYNEQFF
-	TRBJ2-1	TRBV5-1	TRBD1	TGCGCCAGCAGCTACAGACAGGGGGCGCCCATGGGCAATGAGCAGTTCTTC	CASSYRQGAPMGNEQFF
-	TRBJ2-7	TRBV27	TRBD1	TGTGCCAGCAGAAGGACAGGATCCTACGAGCAGTACTTC	CASRRTGSYEQYF
-	TRBJ2-7	TRBV3-1/TRBV3-2	-	TGTGCCAGCAGCCAAGGAGGGGGGGTGACCTACGAGCAGTACTTC	CASSQGGGVTYEQYF
-	TRBJ1-1	TRBV7-2	-	TGTGCCAGCAGCCACAGCCCGGGGGTGGGGACTGAAGCTTTCTTT	CASSHSPGVGTEAFF
-	TRBJ2-5	TRBV9	-	TGTGCCAGCAGCCCCTCGGAGGGGCAAGAGACCCAGTACTTC	CASSPSEGQETQYF
-	TRBJ1-2	TRBV4-1	-	TGCGCCAGCAGCCAAGAGGGGGCACGGAACTATGGCTACACCTTC	CASSQEGARNYGYTF
-	TRBJ1-6	TRBV30	TRBD1	TGTGCCTGGACGGGACAGTATAATTCACCCCTCCACTTT	CAWTGQYNSPLHF
-	TRBJ2-5	TRBV5-1	TRBD2	TGCGCCAGCAGCCCTAGCGGGGGACACCAAGAGACCCAGTACTTC	CASSPSGGHQETQYF
-	TRBJ2-3	TRBV25-1	-	TGTGCCAGCAGTGAATTGGGAGGCACAGATACGCAGTATTTT	CASSELGGTDTQYF
-	TRBJ2-7	TRBV3-1/TRBV3-2	-	TGTGCGTCCTCTAGGGGGGGGAGTAAGTACGAGCAGTACTTC	CASSRGGSKYEQYF
-	TRBJ2-5	TRBV5-1	TRBD1	TGCGCCAGCAGCCTCGGGACAGGGGGCCAGACCCAGTACTTC	CASSLGTGGQTQYF